The 3 T cell receptor beta chains below all came from one sample that was sequenced in a study of radiation and T cells in renal cell carcinoma. The data were produced by immunoSEQ multiplex PCR, yet TCRdb's version contains in-frame clones alone and is incomplete. This table holds about 59,000 clones, 65% to 80% found once. Time point meaning: baseline pretreatment blood. As for treatment: 15 Gy SBRT to primary tumor, nephrectomy 4 weeks later. Sequenced material: blood, taken from a patient whose treatment included radiotherapy and nephrectomy. These TCRs come from a man aged 55 to 70 with renal cell carcinoma.

This chain joins TRBV11-3 and TRBJ2-4; perhaps TRBD2 as D (5 bases). V lost 3 bases and J 8 bases, leaving 5 bases between the germline ends. CDR3 length equals 11 residues. Looked up from germline, CDR1 is SGHNT and CDR2 is YENEEA. The CDR3 reads CASSLRDIQYF. The CDR3 region has the DNA TGTGCCAGCAGCTTGAGGGACATTCAGTACTTC.

The chain carries TRBV30 and TRBJ1-2, with D maybe TRBD1 (6 bases). Trimming took 0 bases from V and 8 from J, leaving 16 bases between them. CDR1 is GTSNPN, CDR2 SVGIG, per germline (reference sequence). This CDR3 has 14 amino acids. The CDR3 coding sequence is TGTGCCTGGAGTGTACAGGGACTTCTAGGGGGCTACACCTTC. This gives the protein CAWSVQGLLGGYTF.

The V gene is TRBV7-2, the J gene TRBJ2-3, with no clear D. The germline V gene has CDR1 SGHTA and CDR2 FQGNSA. V was shortened by 0 bases and J by 6 bases, with 13 bases between the two germline ends. This CDR3 is 15 amino acids long. CDR3 protein: CASSLASARGDTQYF. The CDR3 nucleotides are TGTGCCAGCAGCTTAGCCTCCGCTAGAGGCGATACGCAGTATTTT.